The 21 T cell receptor beta chains below were found in one sample sequenced in a study of cytomegalovirus exposure and HLA in healthy donors. PCR involved 60 Vbeta and 13 Jbeta primers. TCRdb's table, derived via immunoSEQ multiplex PCR, lists solely in-frame clones and lacks some. Of around 220,000 clones listed, around 83% are singletons. Specimen: PBMCs. The receptors stem from a girl aged 10 to 17 in good health and CMV-seronegative.

This clone was seen only once. The junction and the germline gene differ at one end; a read error may be behind it. The identical CDR3 is also encoded by other nucleotide sequences in the sample. The chain combines TRBV12-5 with TRBJ1-1, with D perhaps TRBD1 (5 bases). Germline values: CDR1 LGHNT, CDR2 FRNRAP. The CDR3 runs 10 residues. In DNA, the CDR3 is TGTGCTAGTGCCGGGACTGAGGCTTTCTTT. Translation gives CASAGTEAFF.

The chain carries TRBV11-2 and TRBJ1-2; D unclear. CDR3 length: 15 amino acids. Looked up from germline, CDR1 is SGHAT and CDR2 is FQNNGV. The V and J ends lost 0 bases and 5 bases respectively, with 13 bases between them. The CDR3 sequence: CASSLDQIAGYGYTF. CDR3 sequence (DNA): TGTGCCAGCAGCTTAGATCAGATAGCCGGTTATGGCTACACCTTC.

This chain links TRBV5-4 with TRBJ2-7; D call uncertain. CDR3 length equals 14 residues. With 0 bases removed from V and 2 bases from J, the gap between germline ends came to 9 bases. Germline CDR1 reads SGHNT; CDR2 reads YYREEE (reference sequence). The CDR3 protein is CASSLESETYEQYF. Here the CDR3 DNA reads TGTGCCAGCAGCTTGGAGTCAGAAACCTACGAGCAGTACTTC. Complete variable domain (other parts from reference TRBV5-4 and TRBJ2-7): ETGVTQSPTHLIKTRGQQVTLRCSSQSGHNTVSWYQQALGQGPQFIFQYYREEENGRGNFPPRFSGLQFPNYSSELNVNALELDDSALYLCASSLESETYEQYFGPGTRLTVT.

As DNA, the CDR3 is TGCGCCAGCAGTGACCGCGGGGCCGACTCCTACGAGCAGTACTTC. The encoded protein is CASSDRGADSYEQYF. The rearrangement joins TRBV10-1 to TRBJ2-7; D might be TRBD2 (6 bases). The CDR3 runs 15 residues. Trimming shortened V by 3 bases and J by 0 bases, and 12 bases separated the two germline ends. CDR1 and CDR2 (germline): WNHNN, SYGVQD (reference sequence).

This clone occurred a few times. One end of the junction varies from germline; a read error may be responsible. This chain connects TRBV7-9 to TRBJ1-1; TRBD1 might be the D (6 bases). The CDR3 is 16 residues long. Germline V gene lookup returns CDR1 SEHNR and CDR2 FQNEAQ (reference sequence). This CDR3 is CSSSLAGQVLTQGAFF. The CDR3 DNA follows: TGTTCCAGCAGCTTAGCGGGACAAGTCCTCACACAGGGAGCTTTCTTT.

In nucleotides, the CDR3 is TGTGCCAGCAGCTTAAAACGGGGTGAGCAGTTCTTC. This gives the protein CASSLKRGEQFF. The rearrangement joins TRBV27 to TRBJ2-1; tentatively, D is TRBD2 (5 bases). V lost 6 bases, J lost 9 bases, and 12 bases lay in between. This CDR3 has 12 amino acids. The germline gives CDR1 MNHEY, CDR2 SMNVEV (reference sequence).

The V and J genes are TRBV28 and TRBJ2-1, with 9 bases matching TRBD1. The length of the CDR3 is 15 residues. CDR1 is MDHEN and CDR2 is SYDVKM in the germline V gene. V was clipped by 6 bases and J by 8 bases; unmatched bases: 11. The CDR3 here is CASSIIGTGRDEQFF. DNA for the CDR3: TGTGCCAGCAGCATCATCGGGACAGGGCGCGATGAGCAGTTCTTC.

This chain uses TRBV2 with TRBJ1-2; 8 positions agree with TRBD1. This CDR3 is 14 amino acids long. Trimming cost V 6 bases and J 5 bases; bases outside gene matches: 8. CDR1 is SNHLY and CDR2 is FYNNEI in the germline V gene. CDR3 sequence (DNA): TGTGCCAGCAGAGAACAGGGGGGTCGATATGGCTACACCTTC. It codes for CASREQGGRYGYTF.

The chain uses TRBV28 and TRBJ2-7, with 7 bases lining up with TRBD2. The CDR3 is 16 residues long. Germline trimming cut 3 bases from V and 3 bases from J; bases unmatched to any gene: 11. CDR1 is MDHEN, CDR2 SYDVKM, per germline. CDR3 coding DNA: TGTGCCAGCAGTTTTAGCGTTCAGGCGGGAGACTACGAGCAGTACTTC. Its translation is CASSFSVQAGDYEQYF.

The J gene is TRBJ2-3, the V gene TRBV7-3; possible D gene TRBD2, 7 bases. The CDR3 is 18 residues long. Germline V gene data show CDR1 as SGHTA and CDR2 as FQGTGA. The germline V and J ends were trimmed by 1 base and 2 bases, with 19 bases remaining between them. The CDR3 sequence: CASSLRGGGGTLTDTQYF. For the CDR3, the DNA is TGTGCCAGCAGCTTAAGGGGGGGAGGCGGGACACTCACAGATACGCAGTATTTT.

The chain couples TRBV7-3 to TRBJ1-1; 9 bases align to TRBD1. V trimming: 4 bases; J trimming: 6 bases; junction bases outside the gene matches: 9. The CDR3 sequence is 15 residues long. Germline values: CDR1 SGHTA, CDR2 FQGTGA. Here the CDR3 reads CASSYRGGQGSEAFF. DNA of the CDR3: TGTGCCAGCAGCTACCGGGGGGGACAGGGCTCTGAAGCTTTCTTT.

This sequence joins TRBV27 and TRBJ2-7, with 10 positions matching TRBD2. The CDR3 totals 15 residues. Per the germline V gene, CDR1 is MNHEY and CDR2 is SMNVEV (reference sequence). The junction had 4 bases not matched to a gene; V was cut back by 2 bases and J by 3 bases. The CDR3 region has the DNA TGTGCCAGCAGTTTAGGTACTAGCGGGAACTACGAGCAGTACTTC. It specifies CASSLGTSGNYEQYF.

The gene calls are TRBV7-6 and TRBJ2-7; the match to TRBD2 covers 11 bases. CDR1 is SGHVS, CDR2 FNYEAQ, per germline. V was clipped by 5 bases and J by 3 bases; unmatched bases: 6. The CDR3 spans 15 residues. The CDR3 region is CASSLTTSGDYEQYF. CDR3 in DNA: TGTGCCAGCAGCCTAACGACTAGCGGGGACTACGAGCAGTACTTC.

The rearrangement links TRBV19 to TRBJ2-7; weak D call: TRBD1 (6 bases). The V end lost 6 bases, the J end lost 4 bases, and 19 bases lay between the germline ends. Germline CDR1 is LNHDA and CDR2 is SQIVND (reference sequence). The CDR3 spans 15 residues. The CDR3: CASSSSTGTPYEQYF. The CDR3 bases are TGTGCCAGTAGCTCGTCCACCGGGACACCTTACGAGCAGTACTTC.

This clone was counted once. CDR3 sequence (DNA): TGTGCCAGTAGTATTTCAGGGGGTCGGACTGAAGCTTTCTTT. Its protein product is CASSISGGRTEAFF. This chain connects TRBV19 to TRBJ1-1, with 7 bases lining up with TRBD1. The CDR3 is made up of 14 amino acids. Germline V gene lookup returns CDR1 LNHDA and CDR2 SQIVND (reference sequence). V shed 3 bases, J shed 5 bases, and the junction held 6 bases outside the gene matches.

The rearrangement links TRBV30 to TRBJ2-3, with 9 bases matching TRBD2. CDR1 and CDR2 (germline): GTSNPN, SVGIG (reference sequence). The CDR3 loop spans 15 amino acids. Trimming took 0 bases from V and 4 from J; bases not matched to a gene: 5. The CDR3, as DNA: TGTGCCTGGAGTGTACAGCGGGGGGCATCAGATACGCAGTATTTT. It yields the protein CAWSVQRGASDTQYF.

The chain employs TRBV2 and TRBJ2-1, with 11 bases identical to TRBD2. In germline, CDR1 is SNHLY, CDR2 FYNNEI. The junction had 7 bases not matched to a gene; V was cut back by 6 bases and J by 0 bases. The CDR3 has 17 residues. Here the CDR3 DNA reads TGTGCCAGCAGCGGCGGACTAGCGGGCAGCTCCTACAATGAGCAGTTCTTC. Its protein product is CASSGGLAGSSYNEQFF.

The rearrangement uses TRBV12-5 and TRBJ2-7, with D tentatively TRBD2 (6 bases). The germline V gene encodes CDR1 LGHNT and CDR2 FRNRAP. V was trimmed by 0 bases and J by 0 bases, leaving 12 bases between them. The CDR3 is 16 residues long. DNA of the CDR3: TGTGCTAGTGGTTTGGTAATTGCGGGGAGCTCCTACGAGCAGTACTTC. Amino acid sequence: CASGLVIAGSSYEQYF.

The DNA of the CDR3 is TGCGCCAGCAGCCGACTGGGCGGGAGGGCCTTGGAGCAGTACTTC. Encoded protein: CASSRLGGRALEQYF. This chain connects TRBV5-1 to TRBJ2-7, with 9 nucleotides matching TRBD2. J was trimmed by 7 bases and V by 4 bases; bases with no gene match: 12. CDR3 length: 15 residues. The germline CDR1 and CDR2 sequences are SGHRS and YFSETQ.

The rearrangement joins TRBV19 to TRBJ2-1; perhaps TRBD2 as D (7 bases). The CDR3 is 13 amino acids. CDR1 is LNHDA and CDR2 is SQIVND in the germline V gene (reference sequence). V lost 4 bases and J 12 bases, leaving 16 bases between the germline ends. The DNA of the CDR3 is TGTGCCAGTAGTACCCGGGGGGCCTGGAGGCAGTTCTTC. It yields the protein CASSTRGAWRQFF.

The table lists this clone with a count of one. The chain combines TRBV19 with TRBJ1-4; D not resolved. The germline V gene has CDR1 LNHDA and CDR2 SQIVND (reference sequence). V dropped 3 bases and J dropped 1 base, with 12 bases sitting between them. CDR3 length equals 16 residues. The CDR3 reads CASSMDPRGTNEKLFF. In nucleotides, the CDR3 is TGTGCCAGTAGTATGGACCCTCGGGGAACTAATGAAAAACTGTTTTTT.